The entry below gives a single T cell receptor beta chain sequence along with its context. Other DNA sequences in this specimen translate into the identical CDR3. Clones were read by immunoSEQ multiplex PCR, and TCRdb kept only the in-frame ones, dropping some. The sample shows about 70,000 clones, approximately 95% of them seen only once. This sample is part of a study of technical replicates of blood from a handful of donors. V shed 0 bases and J shed 1 base, with 6 bases lying between them. The CDR3 is 13 amino acids. Germline values: CDR1 GTSNPN, CDR2 SVGIG (reference sequence). Sequenced material: T cells isolated from PBMCs. The chain is built from TRBV30 and TRBJ2-5; D unresolved. The clonotype was recovered from a human donor in good health. In DNA, the CDR3 is TGTGCCTGGAGTGTAGGCGGCCAAGAGACCCAGTACTTC. As protein: CAWSVGGQETQYF.